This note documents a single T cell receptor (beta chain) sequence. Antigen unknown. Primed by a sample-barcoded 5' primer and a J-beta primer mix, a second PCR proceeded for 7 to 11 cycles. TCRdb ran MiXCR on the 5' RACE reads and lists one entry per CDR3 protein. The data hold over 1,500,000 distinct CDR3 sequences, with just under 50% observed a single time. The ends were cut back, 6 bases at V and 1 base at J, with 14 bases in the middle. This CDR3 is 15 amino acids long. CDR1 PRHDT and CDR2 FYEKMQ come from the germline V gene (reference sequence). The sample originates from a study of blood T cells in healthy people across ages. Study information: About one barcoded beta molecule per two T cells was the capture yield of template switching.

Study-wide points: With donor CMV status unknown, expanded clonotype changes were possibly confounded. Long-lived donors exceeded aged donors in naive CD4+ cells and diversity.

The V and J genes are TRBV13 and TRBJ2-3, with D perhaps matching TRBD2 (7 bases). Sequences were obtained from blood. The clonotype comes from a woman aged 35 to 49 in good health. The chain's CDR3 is CASRKGGRGTDTQYF. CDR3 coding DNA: TGTGCCAGCAGAAAGGGGGGGAGAGGCACAGATACGCAGTATTTT.